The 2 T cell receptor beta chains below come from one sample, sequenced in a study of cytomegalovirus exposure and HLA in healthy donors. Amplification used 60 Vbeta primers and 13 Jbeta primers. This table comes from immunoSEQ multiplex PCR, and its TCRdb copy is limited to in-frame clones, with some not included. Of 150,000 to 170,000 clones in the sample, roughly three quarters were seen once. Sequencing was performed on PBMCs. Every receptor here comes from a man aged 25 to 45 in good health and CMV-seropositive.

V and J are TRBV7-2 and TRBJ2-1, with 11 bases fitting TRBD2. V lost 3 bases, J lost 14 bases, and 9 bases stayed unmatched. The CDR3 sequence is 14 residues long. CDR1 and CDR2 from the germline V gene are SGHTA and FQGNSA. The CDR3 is CASSFLGLAVTKFF. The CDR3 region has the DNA TGTGCCAGCAGCTTTCTGGGACTAGCGGTAACTAAGTTCTTC.

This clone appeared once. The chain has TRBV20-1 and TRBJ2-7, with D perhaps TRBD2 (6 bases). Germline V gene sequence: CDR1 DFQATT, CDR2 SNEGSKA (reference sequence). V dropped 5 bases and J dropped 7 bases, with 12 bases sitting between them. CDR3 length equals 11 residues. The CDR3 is CSAGHGGEQYF. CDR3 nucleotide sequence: TGCAGTGCTGGACATGGGGGGGAGCAGTACTTC.